Presented here are 8 T cell receptor beta chains from one specimen sequenced in a study of sequential checkpoint blockade in melanoma. The sample's treatment: randomized to nivolumab then ipilimumab (arm A) or the reverse (arm B). TCRdb keeps only in-frame clones here, not all; method: immunoSEQ multiplex PCR. Of 15,000 to 20,000 clones in the sample, around three fifths are singletons; the top ten hold 17%. Sample: CD8+ T cells sorted from blood (inferred from file names), taken from a patient given nivolumab and ipilimumab in sequence. All receptors come from a human donor with melanoma.

The rearrangement joins TRBV27 to TRBJ2-7; the match to TRBD1 covers 8 bases. Germline V gives CDR1 MNHEY, CDR2 SMNVEV (reference sequence). After removal of 7 bases from V and 1 base from J, the junction contained 6 bases not matched to a gene. The CDR3 sequence is 14 residues long. CDR3 sequence (DNA): TGTGCCAGCACCGTAGGACAGGGATCCTACGAGCAGTACTTC. Its translation is CASTVGQGSYEQYF.

J is TRBJ2-7 and V is TRBV27; 9 bases fit TRBD2. Unmatched junction bases numbered 15, after V lost 2 bases and J lost 4 bases. CDR3 size: 18 residues. Germline assignment: CDR1 MNHEY and CDR2 SMNVEV (reference sequence). The DNA of the CDR3 is TGTGCCAGCAGTTTACTCGGTAATAGCGGGGGAAAAGGGTACGAGCAGTACTTC. It yields the protein CASSLLGNSGGKGYEQYF.

This clone is a singleton in its sample. The rearrangement joins TRBV4-1 to TRBJ2-7, with D possibly matching TRBD1 (7 bases). The CDR3 is made up of 16 amino acids. In germline, CDR1 is MGHRA, CDR2 YSYEKL. Trimming left V 1 base short and J 2 bases short, with 15 bases between. CDR3 nucleotides: TGCGCCAGCAGCCAAGTGGGGGGACAGCTGACCTACGAGCAGTACTTC. Translated, it gives CASSQVGGQLTYEQYF.

Turning to this clone: Mismatch with germline at one junction end may stem from a read error. This chain links TRBV5-4 with TRBJ2-7; 7 bases match TRBD1. Germline V gives CDR1 SGHNT, CDR2 YYREEE (reference sequence). This CDR3 region has 14 residues. DNA of the CDR3: TGCGCCAGCAGCCAAGGGACAGCAGAGTACGAGCAGTACTTC. Translation gives CASSQGTAEYEQYF.

The rearrangement links TRBV30 to TRBJ2-2, with a tentative D call TRBD1 (5 bases). The germline CDR1 and CDR2 sequences are GTSNPN and SVGIG (reference sequence). The CDR3 is 14 residues long. V lost 3 bases, J lost 4 bases, and 12 bases lay in between. The CDR3 DNA reads as TGTGCCTGGAGGATAACAGACAGCACCGGGGAGCTGTTTTTT. Amino acid sequence: CAWRITDSTGELFF.

This clone was recorded only once. The V call is TRBV9, the J call TRBJ1-5, with D unclear. V dropped 0 bases and J dropped 6 bases, with 4 bases sitting between them. Germline CDR1 and CDR2: SGDLS and YYNGEE. There are 12 residues in the CDR3. The CDR3 here is CASSVGAQPQHF. As DNA, the CDR3 is TGTGCCAGCAGCGTAGGGGCTCAGCCCCAGCATTTT.

This sequence joins TRBV4-1 and TRBJ1-5, with TRBD1 matching 8 bases. CDR1 is MGHRA, CDR2 YSYEKL, per germline. V gave up 0 bases and J gave up 6 bases; unmatched junction bases: 4. This CDR3 contains 15 residues. The CDR3 protein is CASSQDQGAAQPQHF. CDR3 in DNA: TGCGCCAGCAGCCAAGATCAGGGGGCGGCTCAGCCCCAGCATTTT.

This clone came up a few times. The chain carries TRBV5-4 and TRBJ2-7; D is perhaps TRBD2 (5 bases). Germline lookup yields CDR1 SGHNT and CDR2 YYREEE (reference sequence). With 2 bases removed from V and 3 bases from J, the gap between germline ends came to 15 bases. The CDR3 runs 15 residues. CDR3 sequence (DNA): TGTGCCAGCAGCTTAGGCGTGACTACCCTCTACGAGCAGTACTTC. This encodes CASSLGVTTLYEQYF.